This T cell receptor beta chain was retrieved from a study of T cells in Graves' hyperthyroidism and ophthalmopathy. General study findings and limits: Ophthalmopathy, as predicted by the model, came a median about seven months after the prediction. Most expanded thyroid clonotypes above 0.001 also appeared in blood.

The sample holds many counts of this clonotype. Its target is unknown. A NOSPECS grade of at least 4, a Clinical Activity Score of at least 3 and duration under 3 months were recorded in ophthalmopathy patients. Patients with uncontrolled infections, other autoimmune diseases, pregnancy or lactation were excluded. From germline, CDR1 is SGHRS and CDR2 YFSETQ. The CDR3 has 15 residues. V dropped 0 bases and J dropped 1 base, with 10 bases sitting between them. Using RNA transcripts as the source, TCR beta CDR3 regions were amplified. First-round RT-PCR of the TCR CDR3 relied on the HTBI primer set. Via MiXCR, TCRdb re-called the multiplex PCR reads, giving one row per CDR3 protein. The table lists some 270,000 distinct CDR3 sequences, roughly 22% of them singletons.

The clonotype comes from a woman aged 40 to 49 with Graves' ophthalmopathy. Sequenced material: blood. The rearrangement uses TRBV5-1 and TRBJ1-1, with D unresolved. The CDR3 DNA is TGCGCCAGCAGCTTGGATGGCCGCACGAACACTGAAGCTTTCTTT. Residues: CASSLDGRTNTEAFF. Combining the CDR3 with reference TRBV5-1 and TRBJ1-1 gives the whole variable domain KAGVTQTPRYLIKTRGQQVTLSCSPISGHRSVSWYQQTPGQGLQFLFEYFSETQRNKGNFPGRFSGRQFSNSRSEMNVSTLELGDSALYLCASSLDGRTNTEAFFGQGTRLTVV.